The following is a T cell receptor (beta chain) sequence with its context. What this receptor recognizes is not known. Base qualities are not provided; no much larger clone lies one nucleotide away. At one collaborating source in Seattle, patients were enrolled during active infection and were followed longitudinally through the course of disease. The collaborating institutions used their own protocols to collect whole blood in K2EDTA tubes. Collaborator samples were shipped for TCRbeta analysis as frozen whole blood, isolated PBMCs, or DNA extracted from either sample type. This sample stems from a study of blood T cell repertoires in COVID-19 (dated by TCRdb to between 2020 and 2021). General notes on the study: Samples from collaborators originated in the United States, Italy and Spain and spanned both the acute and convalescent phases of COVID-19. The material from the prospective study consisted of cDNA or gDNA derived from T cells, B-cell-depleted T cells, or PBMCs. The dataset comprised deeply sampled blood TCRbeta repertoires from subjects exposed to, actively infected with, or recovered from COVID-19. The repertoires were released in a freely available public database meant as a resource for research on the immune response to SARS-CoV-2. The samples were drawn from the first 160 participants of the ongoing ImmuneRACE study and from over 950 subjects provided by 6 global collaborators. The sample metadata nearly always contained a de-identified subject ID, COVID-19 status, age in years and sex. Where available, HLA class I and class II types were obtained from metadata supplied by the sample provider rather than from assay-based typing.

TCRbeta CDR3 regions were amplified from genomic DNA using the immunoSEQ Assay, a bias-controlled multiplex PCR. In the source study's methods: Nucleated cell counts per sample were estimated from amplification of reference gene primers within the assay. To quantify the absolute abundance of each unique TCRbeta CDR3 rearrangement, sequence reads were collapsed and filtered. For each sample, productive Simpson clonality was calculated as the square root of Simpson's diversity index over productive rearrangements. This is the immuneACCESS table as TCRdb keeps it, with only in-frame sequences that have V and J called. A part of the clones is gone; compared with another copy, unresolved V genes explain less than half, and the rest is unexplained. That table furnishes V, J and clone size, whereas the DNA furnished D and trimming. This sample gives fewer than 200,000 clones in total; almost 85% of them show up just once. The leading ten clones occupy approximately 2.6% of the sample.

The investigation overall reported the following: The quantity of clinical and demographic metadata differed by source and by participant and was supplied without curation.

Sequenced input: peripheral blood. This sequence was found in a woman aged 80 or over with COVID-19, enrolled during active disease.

The DNA sequence reads TGTGCCAGCAGTTACAACAGGGAGCCTTACAATGAGCAGTTCTTC. Its amino acids are CASSYNREPYNEQFF. Recombination joined TRBV6-2 or TRBV6-3 with TRBJ2-1; TRBD1 is possibly the D segment (6 matching bases). Counted from cysteine to phenylalanine, this CDR3 has 15 amino acids. Only the CDR3 part of the read is kept: 45 bases, read in frame from the first base. For CDR1 and CDR2, the germline V gene lists MNHEY and SVGEGT. V gives up 2 bases and J gives up 4 bases, and the segment between their germline ends measures 12 bases.